This T cell receptor beta chain appears in the sequencing data of a study of T cell repertoires in cytomegalovirus infection. Study-wide results and limits: CMV-specific TCR beta clonotypes restricted by HLA-C were the ones dominating the ex vivo response.

Each CDR3 protein gets one entry after TCRdb re-called the reads with MiXCR. The data show about 260,000 distinct CDR3 sequences, roughly 13% seen once. Remarks on this clonotype: Its antigen remains unknown.

Specimen: PBMCs. The receptor's source is a human donor in good health (CMV status not recorded). Some clones in this sample may be carry-over from other donors' samples.

CDR3: CSAPGRRNYEQYF. The CDR3 DNA is TGCAGTGCCCCTGGACGCAGGAACTACGAGCAGTACTTC. The rearrangement joins TRBV20-1 to TRBJ2-7, with D unclear. The length of the CDR3 is 13 residues. V was shortened by 6 bases and J by 3 bases, with 15 bases between the two germline ends. Germline CDR1 is DFQATT and CDR2 is SNEGSKA (reference sequence).